This section outlines one T cell receptor beta chain sequence together with its context. What it recognizes is unknown. This CDR3 contains 11 residues. Trimming cost V 2 bases and J 14 bases, with 12 bases left between them. Germline lookup yields CDR1 GTSNPN and CDR2 SVGIG (reference sequence). The sample's treatment: oral pan-JAK inhibitor, 5-10 mg twice daily. Patients with alopecia areata provided lesional scalp punch biopsies as well as peripheral blood. Sequencing used cDNA as its template, made by extracting RNA and reverse transcribing it. Clones were read by immunoSEQ multiplex PCR, and TCRdb kept only the in-frame ones, dropping some. The sample yields some 220,000 clones, about 57% seen once. The record originates from a study of CD8+ T cells in alopecia areata. At the level of the study: Treated individuals took tofacitinib by mouth, 5 to 10 mg twice daily.

The study's findings and limits: Lesional scalp, especially alopecia totalis/universalis, showed higher clonality than normal scalp.

This receptor was identified in a human donor with alopecia areata. The V gene is TRBV30, the J gene TRBJ2-2; D possibly uses TRBD1 or TRBD2 (6 bases each). The starting material was CD4+ T cells sorted from blood, obtained at week 4, from a patient treated with tofacitinib. The CDR3 spells CAWSTGGDLFF. The CDR3 DNA is TGTGCCTGGAGTACCGGGGGCGATCTGTTTTTT. Variable domain in full (rest from reference TRBV30 and TRBJ2-2): SQTIHQWPATLVQPVGSPLSLECTVEGTSNPNLYWYRQAAGRGLQLLFYSVGIGQISSEVPQNLSASRPQDRQFILSSKKLLLSDSGFYLCAWSTGGDLFFGEGSRLTVL.